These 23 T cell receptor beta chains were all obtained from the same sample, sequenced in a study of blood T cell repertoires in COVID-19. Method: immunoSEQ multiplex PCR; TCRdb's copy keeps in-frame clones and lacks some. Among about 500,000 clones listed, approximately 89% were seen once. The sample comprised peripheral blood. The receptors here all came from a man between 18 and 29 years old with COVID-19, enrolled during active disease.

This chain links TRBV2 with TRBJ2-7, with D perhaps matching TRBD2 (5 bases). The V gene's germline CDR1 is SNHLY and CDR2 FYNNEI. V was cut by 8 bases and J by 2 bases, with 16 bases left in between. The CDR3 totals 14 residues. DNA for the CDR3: TGTGCCAGCTCTGATAGGAGGTCCGCCTACGAGCAGTACTTC. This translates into CASSDRRSAYEQYF.

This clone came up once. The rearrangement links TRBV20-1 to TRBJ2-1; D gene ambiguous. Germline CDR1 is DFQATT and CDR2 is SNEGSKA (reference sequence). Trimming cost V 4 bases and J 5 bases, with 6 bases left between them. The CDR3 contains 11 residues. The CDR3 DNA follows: TGCAGTGCTACCTTAAACAATGAGCAGTTCTTC. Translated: CSATLNNEQFF.

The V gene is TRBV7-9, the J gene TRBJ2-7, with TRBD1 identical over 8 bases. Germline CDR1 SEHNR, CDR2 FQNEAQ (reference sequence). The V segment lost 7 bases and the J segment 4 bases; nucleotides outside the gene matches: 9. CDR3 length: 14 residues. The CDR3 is CASTRLGQEYEQYF. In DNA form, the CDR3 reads TGTGCCAGCACTCGTTTGGGACAGGAATACGAGCAGTACTTC.

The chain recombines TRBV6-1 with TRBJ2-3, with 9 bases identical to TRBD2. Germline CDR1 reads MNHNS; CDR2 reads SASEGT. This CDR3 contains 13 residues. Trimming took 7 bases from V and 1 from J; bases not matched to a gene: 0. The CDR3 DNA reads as TGTGCCAGCATAGCGGGAGGCACAGATACGCAGTATTTT. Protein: CASIAGGTDTQYF.

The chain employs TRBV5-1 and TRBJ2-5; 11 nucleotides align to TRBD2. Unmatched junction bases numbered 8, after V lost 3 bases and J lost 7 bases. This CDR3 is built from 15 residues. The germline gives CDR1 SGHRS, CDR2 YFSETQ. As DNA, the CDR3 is TGCGCCAGCAGCTCTGGACTAGCGGGTGCCGGGACCCAGTACTTC. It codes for CASSSGLAGAGTQYF.

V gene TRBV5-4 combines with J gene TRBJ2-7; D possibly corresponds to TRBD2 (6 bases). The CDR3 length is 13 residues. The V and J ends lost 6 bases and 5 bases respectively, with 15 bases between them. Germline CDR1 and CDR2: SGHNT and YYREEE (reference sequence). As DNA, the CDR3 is TGTGCCAGCAACGGGGGAAGTTTCCACGAGCAGTACTTC. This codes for CASNGGSFHEQYF. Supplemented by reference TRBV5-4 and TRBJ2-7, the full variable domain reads ETGVTQSPTHLIKTRGQQVTLRCSSQSGHNTVSWYQQALGQGPQFIFQYYREEENGRGNFPPRFSGLQFPNYSSELNVNALELDDSALYLCASNGGSFHEQYFGPGTRLTVT.

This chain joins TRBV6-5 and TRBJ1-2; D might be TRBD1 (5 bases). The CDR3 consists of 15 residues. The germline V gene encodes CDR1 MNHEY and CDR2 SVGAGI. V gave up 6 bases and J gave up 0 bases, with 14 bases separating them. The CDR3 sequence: CASRSPGVSNYGYTF. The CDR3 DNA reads TGTGCCAGCAGATCACCGGGGGTCTCTAACTATGGCTACACCTTC.

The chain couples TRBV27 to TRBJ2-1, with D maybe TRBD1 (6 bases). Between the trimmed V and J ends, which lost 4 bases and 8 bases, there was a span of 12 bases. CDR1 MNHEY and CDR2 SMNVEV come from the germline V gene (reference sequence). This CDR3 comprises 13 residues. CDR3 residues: CASSSKTGHEQFF. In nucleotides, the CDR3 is TGTGCCAGCAGTTCCAAGACAGGACATGAGCAGTTCTTC.

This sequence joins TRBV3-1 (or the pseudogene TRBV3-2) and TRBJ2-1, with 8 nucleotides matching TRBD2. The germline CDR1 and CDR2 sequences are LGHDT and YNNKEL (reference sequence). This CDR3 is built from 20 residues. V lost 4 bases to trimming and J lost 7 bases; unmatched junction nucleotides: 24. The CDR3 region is CASSPRVPRVLRGEKNEQFF. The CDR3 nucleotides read TGTGCCAGCAGCCCCCGGGTACCGAGGGTTTTGCGGGGGGAAAAGAATGAGCAGTTCTTC.

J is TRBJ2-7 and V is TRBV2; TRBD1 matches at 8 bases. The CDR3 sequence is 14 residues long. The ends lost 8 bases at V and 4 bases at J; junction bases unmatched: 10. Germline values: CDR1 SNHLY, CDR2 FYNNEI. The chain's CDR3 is CASAPTGVTYEQYF. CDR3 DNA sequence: TGTGCCAGCGCACCGACAGGGGTTACGTACGAGCAGTACTTC.

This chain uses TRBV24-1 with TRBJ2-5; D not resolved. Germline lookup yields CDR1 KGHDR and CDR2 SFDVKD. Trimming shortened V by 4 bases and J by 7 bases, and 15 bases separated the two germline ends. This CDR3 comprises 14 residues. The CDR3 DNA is TGTGCCACCAGTGACCCCTTTGACACCGCGACCCAGTACTTC. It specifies CATSDPFDTATQYF.

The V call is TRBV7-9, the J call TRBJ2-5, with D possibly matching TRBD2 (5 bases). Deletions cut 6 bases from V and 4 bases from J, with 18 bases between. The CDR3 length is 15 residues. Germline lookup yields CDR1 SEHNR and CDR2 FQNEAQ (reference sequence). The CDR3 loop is CASRSGLLIPETQYF. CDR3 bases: TGTGCCAGCAGGTCCGGACTTCTCATTCCAGAGACCCAGTACTTC.

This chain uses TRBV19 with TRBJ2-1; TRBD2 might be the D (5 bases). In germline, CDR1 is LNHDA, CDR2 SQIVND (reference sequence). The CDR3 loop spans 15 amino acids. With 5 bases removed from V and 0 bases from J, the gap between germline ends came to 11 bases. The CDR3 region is CASSVQRSSYNEQFF. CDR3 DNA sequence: TGTGCCAGTAGTGTTCAGCGGAGCTCCTACAATGAGCAGTTCTTC.

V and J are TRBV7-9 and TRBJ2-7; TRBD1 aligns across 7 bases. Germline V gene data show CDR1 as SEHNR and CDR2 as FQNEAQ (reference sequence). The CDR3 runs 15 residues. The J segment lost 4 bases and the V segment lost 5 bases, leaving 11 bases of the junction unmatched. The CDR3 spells CASSPRQGRRYEQYF. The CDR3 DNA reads TGTGCCAGCAGCCCGAGACAGGGTCGTCGGTACGAGCAGTACTTC.

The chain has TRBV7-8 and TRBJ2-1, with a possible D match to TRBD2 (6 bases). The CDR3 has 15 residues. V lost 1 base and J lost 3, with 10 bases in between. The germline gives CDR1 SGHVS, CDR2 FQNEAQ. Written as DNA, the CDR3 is TGTGCCAGCAGCTTAGAGTCGCGGGGCTACAATGAGCAGTTCTTC. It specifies CASSLESRGYNEQFF. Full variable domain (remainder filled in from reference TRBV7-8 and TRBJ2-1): GAGVSQSPRYKVAKRGQDVALRCDPISGHVSLFWYQQALGQGPEFLTYFQNEAQLDKSGLPSDRFFAERPEGSVSTLKIQRTQQEDSAVYLCASSLESRGYNEQFFGPGTRLTVL.

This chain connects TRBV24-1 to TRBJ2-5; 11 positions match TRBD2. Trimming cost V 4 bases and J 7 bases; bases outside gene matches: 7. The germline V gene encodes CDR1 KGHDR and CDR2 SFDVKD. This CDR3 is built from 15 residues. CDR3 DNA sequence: TGTGCCACCAGTGAGGTAGGGACTAGCGGAAGGACCCAGTACTTC. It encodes CATSEVGTSGRTQYF.

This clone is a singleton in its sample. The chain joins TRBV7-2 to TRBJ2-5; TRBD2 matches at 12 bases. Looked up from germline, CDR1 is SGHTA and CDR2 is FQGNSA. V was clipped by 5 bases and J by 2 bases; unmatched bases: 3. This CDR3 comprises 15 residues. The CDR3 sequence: CASSRTSGAQETQYF. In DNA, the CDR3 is TGTGCCAGCAGCCGGACTAGCGGGGCTCAAGAGACCCAGTACTTC. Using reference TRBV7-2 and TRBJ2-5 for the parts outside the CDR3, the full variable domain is GAGVSQSPSNKVTEKGKDVELRCDPISGHTALYWYRQSLGQGLEFLIYFQGNSAPDKSGLPSDRFSAERTGGSVSTLTIQRTQQEDSAVYLCASSRTSGAQETQYFGPGTRLLVL.

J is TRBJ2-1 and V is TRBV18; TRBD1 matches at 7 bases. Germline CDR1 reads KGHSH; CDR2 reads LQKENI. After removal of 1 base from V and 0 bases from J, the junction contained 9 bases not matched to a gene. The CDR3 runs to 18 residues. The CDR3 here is CASSPRTGPSVSYNEQFF. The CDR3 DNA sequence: TGTGCCAGCTCACCACGGACAGGACCCTCGGTCTCCTACAATGAGCAGTTCTTC.

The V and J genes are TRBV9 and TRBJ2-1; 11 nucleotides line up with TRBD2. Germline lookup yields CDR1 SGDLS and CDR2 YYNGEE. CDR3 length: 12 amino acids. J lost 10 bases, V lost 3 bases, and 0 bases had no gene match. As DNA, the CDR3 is TGTGCCAGCAGCGGGACTAGCGGGGAGCAGTTCTTC. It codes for CASSGTSGEQFF.

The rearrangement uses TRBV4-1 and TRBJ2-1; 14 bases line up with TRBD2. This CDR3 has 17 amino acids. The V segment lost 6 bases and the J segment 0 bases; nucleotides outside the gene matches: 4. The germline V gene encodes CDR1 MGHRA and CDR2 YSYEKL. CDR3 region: CASSETSGRVSYNEQFF. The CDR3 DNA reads TGCGCCAGCAGTGAGACTAGCGGGAGGGTCTCCTACAATGAGCAGTTCTTC.

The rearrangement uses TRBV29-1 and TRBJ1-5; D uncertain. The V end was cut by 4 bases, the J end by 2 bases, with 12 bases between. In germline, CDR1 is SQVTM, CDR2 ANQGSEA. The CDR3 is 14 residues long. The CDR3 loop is CSVVAGHGNQPQHF. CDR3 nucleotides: TGCAGCGTTGTTGCGGGCCATGGCAATCAGCCCCAGCATTTT.

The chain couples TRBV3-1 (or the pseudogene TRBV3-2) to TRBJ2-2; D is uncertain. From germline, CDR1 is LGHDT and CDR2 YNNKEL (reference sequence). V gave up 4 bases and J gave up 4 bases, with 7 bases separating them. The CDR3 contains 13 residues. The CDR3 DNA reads TGTGCCAGCAGCCCCAGAATCACCGGGGAGCTGTTTTTT. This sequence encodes CASSPRITGELFF.

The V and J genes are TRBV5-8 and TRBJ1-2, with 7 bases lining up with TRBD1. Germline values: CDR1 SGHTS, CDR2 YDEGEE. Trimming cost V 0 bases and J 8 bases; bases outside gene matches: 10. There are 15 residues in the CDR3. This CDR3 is CASSLGASGGRGYTF. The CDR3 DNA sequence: TGTGCCAGCAGCTTGGGAGCTTCAGGGGGTCGCGGCTACACCTTC.